This TCR beta chain was observed in a study of T-cell reconstitution after alpha-beta-depleted transplantation in children (TCRdb year 2016). For the study in its entirety: T-cell immune reconstitution after TCRalphabeta/CD19-depleted allogeneic hematopoietic cell transplantation in children was quantitatively tracked in the study by means of TCR repertoire profiling.

This clonotype was recorded a few times. What this receptor recognizes is not known. Base quality data are lacking; no much larger clone is found one base away. The time point label for this specimen denotes: day 60 (about 2 months) after transplantation. Read against the paper, the sample's treatment or condition label means: allogeneic hematopoietic cell transplantation with graft depleted of TCRalphabeta T cells and CD19 B cells. Transplant recipients were children who received TCRalphabeta/CD19-depleted allogeneic hematopoietic cell grafts. The germline V gene sets CDR1 to LGHNA and CDR2 to YNFKEQ. The CDR3 goes from the cysteine to the phenylalanine over 15 residues. Only the CDR3 portion is preserved as DNA: 45 bases, with reading frame beginning at the first base. Deletion took 0 bases off V and 7 bases off J, with a span of 16 bases between the germline ends. Libraries were constructed by PCR. Sequencing took place on an Illumina HiSeq 2500. TCR libraries were prepared with molecular barcoding, using unique molecular identifiers to normalize TCRbeta repertoire quantification. In-frame beta chains were kept once TCRdb had trimmed the public reads at Q25 with fastp and called clones with MiXCR. Rows with a matching CDR3 protein are joined into one entry that keeps the most common DNA and genes. Across this sample there are around 100,000 distinct CDR3 sequences, with about 5.6% seen only once. About 6% of the sample goes to the ten largest clones.

The research as a whole found: Hyperexpanded clone frequencies declined over subsequent months; after one year, T-cell counts and TCRbeta diversity were mostly attributed to newly produced T cells. Apparently early alphabetaT-cell count recovery about two months after transplant reportedly relied on only several hundred rapidly expanded clones derived from non-depleted graft cells. The high TCRbeta diversity at day 60 in some patients was ascribed to recipient T cells and intrathymic progenitors that had survived conditioning.

This receptor was identified in a female patient under 10 years old who had a stem cell transplant for Fanconi anemia, so the T cells may come from the graft donor. Sample: PBMCs, mostly from graft donor cells, taken 60 days after TCRalphabeta/CD19-depleted stem cell transplant. The receptor chain draws on TRBV4-2 and TRBJ2-7; the D gene is perhaps TRBD1, on 6 matching bases. CDR3 sequence: CASSQDGIQGYEQYF. The nucleotide sequence reads as follows: TGTGCCAGCAGCCAAGACGGGATACAGGGTTATGAGCAGTACTTC.